This entry describes one T cell receptor beta chain. The antigen is undetermined. Using a J-beta primer mix together with a sample-barcoded 5' primer, a second PCR was run for roughly 7 to 11 cycles. Every single cDNA molecule received a tag from a template-switch adaptor with 12 random nucleotides. TCRdb reanalysed the 5' RACE reads using MiXCR and keeps one entry per CDR3 protein. The sample contains about 500,000 distinct CDR3 sequences, approximately 25% of which appear only once. The data derive from a study of blood T cells in healthy people across ages. The study, taken as a whole, reports: Across samples, TCR beta diversity tracked strongly with naive T cell percentage.

This sample also appeared in a second study, on T cells of mothers and their children.

Sequencing was carried out using blood. This clonotype was obtained from a boy aged 5-17 years in good health.

CDR3 nucleotides: TGTGCCAGCAGTTACCATACGGGGAGGGCTGAAGCTTTCTTT. Translation gives CASSYHTGRAEAFF. The chain carries TRBV6-5 and TRBJ1-1, with unresolved D. V dropped 2 bases and J dropped 6 bases, with 13 bases sitting between them. This CDR3 is built from 14 residues. Per germline, CDR1 MNHEY and CDR2 SVGAGI.